This TCR beta chain was captured by sequencing in a study of cytomegalovirus exposure and HLA in healthy donors. All donors participated as healthy donors of bone marrow. PCR was performed using 60 Vbeta and 13 Jbeta primers. Libraries were prepared by immunoSEQ multiplex PCR; TCRdb keeps only in-frame clonotypes and omits some of them. Found here are 95,000 to 150,000 clones, around four fifths of them singletons; the top ten hold 20%. V lost 7 bases and J lost 10; bases outside the gene matches: 11. CDR3 length equals 15 residues. CDR1 and CDR2 (germline): MGHRA, YSYEKL. Points on this clone: Its antigen is unidentified.

Study-wide results and caveats: The study dropped some indistinguishable V segments, TRBV6-2 and TRBV6-3 among them. It has been reported that TCR beta sequences accurately predicted the HLA-A and HLA-B alleles of most subjects.

The chain combines TRBV4-1 with TRBJ2-1; the match to TRBD1 covers 12 bases. The specimen sequenced was PBMCs. This TCR was recovered from a man aged 18 to 30 in good health and CMV-seropositive. The CDR3 coding sequence is TGCGCCAGCACCCTTCCGGGACAGGGGGCCGGGGAGCAGTTCTTC. This translates into CASTLPGQGAGEQFF.